The rows below give T cell receptor beta chains drawn from one sample of a study of beta chain features in type 1 diabetes. Assay: immunoSEQ multiplex PCR; the TCRdb copy retains only in-frame clones and omits some. The profile covers about 170,000 clones, with 7.8% appearing a single time and about 1% taken by the ten largest. Material for sequencing was central memory CD4+ T cells from blood. The receptors originated from a middle-aged woman with type 1 diabetes. The CDR3 runs from the conserved cysteine through the conserved F or W.

>TRBV7-2
CASRERGNIQYF
>TRBV7-9
CASSLTGGNEQFF
>TRBV19
CASSRLAGPNEQFF
>TRBV5-8
CASSYGGRDTEAFF
>TRBV7-8
CASSLSAGAGANVLTF
>TRBV6-4
CASSRLVNNEQFF
>TRBV9
CASSVDGGSYNEQFF
>TRBV6-1
CASSQRTGGGETQYF
>TRBV28
CASSPLDRATEAFF
>TRBV7-2
CASSFLAGGGTGELFF
>TRBV5-4
CASSLEGGTGTDTQYF
>TRBV29-1
CSVDEGGSGEQFF
>TRBV19
CASSRPGASYEQYF
>TRBV27
CASSLAGLNTGELFF
>TRBV19
CASRGGTSSYEQYF
>TRBV28
CASSPQEETQYF
>TRBV7-2
CASSPKLGRAKDTQYF
>TRBV15
CATSLRQGSTDTQYF
>TRBV5-6
CASSLTSGGYTF
>TRBV9
CASSPGQGYEQYF
>TRBV28
CASSSTSGYEQYF
>TRBV9
CASSVRQGMDEQFF